This entry is about one TCR beta chain. Its antigen remains unidentified. No qualities accompany the bases; no much larger clone lies one base away. This entry belongs to a study of technical replicates of blood from several donors (dated by TCRdb to the late 2010s). Sequences SGHVS (CDR1) and FNYEAQ (CDR2) are obtained from the germline V gene. Including the terminal cysteine and phenylalanine, the CDR3 comprises 19 residues. The kept DNA is CDR3 alone, 57 bases in frame from the first base. After removal of 1 base from V and 10 bases from J, the junction retains 17 bases not matched to a gene. The library relied on the immunoSEQ multiplex PCR assay. TCRdb limited this immuneACCESS table to in-frame rearrangements with V and J called. A share of clones is missing; checked studies link under half to unresolved V genes, and the rest is unexplained. For this sample there are some 80,000 clones; about 91% appear just once. In total, the top ten clones hold around 0.37% of the sample.

The clonotype comes from a human donor in good health. This chain is built from TRBV7-6 and TRBJ2-1, and 12 junction bases match TRBD2. Sequenced input: T cells isolated from PBMCs. The DNA sequence is given as TGTGCCAGCAGCTTAGGGTGGCTAGCGGGAGGGACGGATATGGGGGAGCAGTTCTTC. Its translation reads: CASSLGWLAGGTDMGEQFF.